The 32 T cell receptor beta chains below all came from one sample that was sequenced in a study of blood T cell repertoires in COVID-19 (dated by TCRdb to between 2020 and 2021). Libraries were made using the immunoSEQ multiplex PCR assay. TCRdb re-hosts the immuneACCESS table, in-frame sequences only. Its copies lack some clones; in the studies checked, an unresolved V gene accounts for under half of them, and the cause for the rest is not known. A total of about 140,000 clones appear in this sample, 79% of them only once. The ten top clones hold less than 4.5% of the sample. Sequenced input: peripheral blood. Receptors originate from a man in his fifties or sixties with acute or convalescent COVID-19.

The CDR3 reads CASRAYRGLATGELFF. DNA for the CDR3: TGTGCCAGCAGAGCCTACAGGGGGCTGGCCACCGGGGAGCTGTTTTTT. The chain employs TRBV2 and TRBJ2-2, with 9 nucleotides matching TRBD1. Germline values: CDR1 SNHLY, CDR2 FYNNEI. The CDR3 totals 16 residues. With V trimmed by 6 bases and J by 4 bases, 9 bases remained unmatched.

The DNA for the CDR3 is TGTGCCAGCAGTTTAGAGGAGAACACTGAAGCTTTCTTT. Its translation: CASSLEENTEAFF. This rearrangement joins TRBV27 to TRBJ1-1; unclear D gene. The V gene's germline CDR1 is MNHEY and CDR2 SMNVEV (reference sequence). The CDR3 totals 13 residues. Trimming took off 2 bases at V and 1 base at J, with 5 bases between the two ends.

The chain combines TRBV28 with TRBJ1-4; 9 bases fit TRBD1. Trimming cost V 1 base and J 7 bases; bases outside gene matches: 4. The CDR3 is made up of 15 amino acids. The germline CDR1 and CDR2 sequences are MDHEN and SYDVKM. The CDR3 is CASSLLGQGIEKLFF. CDR3 nucleotide sequence: TGTGCCAGCAGTTTATTGGGACAGGGAATTGAAAAACTGTTTTTT.

V is TRBV28 and J is TRBJ1-2; possibly TRBD1 for D (6 bases). The V gene's germline CDR1 is MDHEN and CDR2 SYDVKM. The CDR3 sequence is 14 residues long. The ends were cut back, 5 bases at V and 1 base at J, with 11 bases in the middle. The CDR3 DNA reads TGTGCCAGCAGTACTTACAGGGATAACTATGGCTACACCTTC. Residues: CASSTYRDNYGYTF.

V and J are TRBV5-4 and TRBJ1-6; TRBD1 matches 7 bases. V lost 0 bases to trimming and J lost 7 bases; unmatched junction nucleotides: 7. CDR1 is SGHNT, CDR2 YYREEE, per germline (reference sequence). This CDR3 is built from 16 residues. In DNA, the CDR3 is TGTGCCAGCAGCTTGGGACAGGGCCCTGGGAATTCACCCCTCCACTTT. Protein sequence: CASSLGQGPGNSPLHF. Full variable domain (outside the CDR3, taken from reference TRBV5-4 and TRBJ1-6): ETGVTQSPTHLIKTRGQQVTLRCSSQSGHNTVSWYQQALGQGPQFIFQYYREEENGRGNFPPRFSGLQFPNYSSELNVNALELDDSALYLCASSLGQGPGNSPLHFGNGTRLTVT.

Only a few counts were recorded for this clone. The J gene is TRBJ1-4, the V gene TRBV10-3; possible D gene TRBD1, 6 bases. Trimming took 3 bases from V and 8 from J, leaving 16 bases between them. There are 15 residues in the CDR3. CDR1 and CDR2 (germline): ENHRY, SYGVKD. This CDR3 is CAISEGRDTVEKLFF. CDR3 sequence (DNA): TGTGCCATCAGTGAAGGCAGGGACACAGTAGAAAAACTGTTTTTT.

This chain links TRBV5-4 with TRBJ2-7, with D maybe TRBD1 (5 bases). Between the trimmed V and J ends, which lost 0 bases and 6 bases, there was a span of 13 bases. CDR3 size: 14 residues. From germline, CDR1 is SGHNT and CDR2 YYREEE (reference sequence). The CDR3 DNA follows: TGTGCCAGCAGCTTGGAAACAGGAGTTGGCGAGCAGTACTTC. It translates to CASSLETGVGEQYF.

The CDR3 DNA follows: TGCAGCGTCGCCGGGACAGTTGGAGATAATAGGCGAGCTTTCTTT. The encoded protein is CSVAGTVGDNRRAFF. The V call is TRBV29-1, the J call TRBJ1-1; 7 positions match TRBD1. The CDR3 is 15 amino acids. Germline CDR1 and CDR2: SQVTM and ANQGSEA. After removal of 6 bases from V and 10 bases from J, the junction contained 20 bases not matched to a gene.

The CDR3 DNA reads TGCGCCAGCAGCGAAAGACAGGGGATGAACACTGAAGCTTTCTTT. The encoded protein is CASSERQGMNTEAFF. The chain combines TRBV5-1 with TRBJ1-1, with 8 bases that match TRBD1. V trimming: 4 bases; J trimming: 0 bases; junction bases outside the gene matches: 5. Germline loops: CDR1 SGHRS, CDR2 YFSETQ. This CDR3 spans 15 amino acids.

With regard to this clone: The sample holds other DNA sequences that translate to the same CDR3. The chain links TRBV6-5 to TRBJ1-1, with 8 bases matching TRBD1. V gave up 4 bases and J gave up 4 bases; unmatched junction bases: 2. The CDR3 is 13 residues long. The V gene's germline CDR1 is MNHEY and CDR2 SVGAGI. CDR3 sequence reads: CASSLQGGTEAFF. The CDR3 DNA reads TGTGCCAGCAGTTTACAGGGGGGCACTGAAGCTTTCTTT.

This clone was recorded a few times. The chain recombines TRBV28 with TRBJ2-7; TRBD2 agrees at 10 bases. Germline lookup yields CDR1 MDHEN and CDR2 SYDVKM. V lost 5 bases to trimming and J lost 3 bases; unmatched junction nucleotides: 4. The length of the CDR3 is 14 residues. In DNA form, the CDR3 reads TGTGCCAGCAGTCACCTAGCGGGAGTCTACGAGCAGTACTTC. Translated: CASSHLAGVYEQYF.

This chain links TRBV20-1 with TRBJ2-5; 12 nucleotides agree with TRBD1. Germline V gene data show CDR1 as DFQATT and CDR2 as SNEGSKA (reference sequence). The CDR3 totals 16 residues. V lost 3 bases to trimming and J lost 5 bases; unmatched junction nucleotides: 10. The CDR3 DNA follows: TGCAGTGCTAGTAATACCGGGACAGGGGGCATGGAGACCCAGTACTTC. Its protein is CSASNTGTGGMETQYF.

This chain joins TRBV30 and TRBJ2-6, with TRBD2 matching 7 bases. The CDR3 extends over 17 amino acids. Germline V lookup: CDR1 GTSNPN, CDR2 SVGIG (reference sequence). Germline trimming cut 1 base from V and 0 bases from J; bases unmatched to any gene: 6. The CDR3 DNA sequence: TGTGCCTGGAGTGGAGCGGGGACCGGCTCTGGGGCCAACGTCCTGACTTTC. It specifies CAWSGAGTGSGANVLTF.

The chain joins TRBV7-2 to TRBJ2-5; TRBD2 aligns across 7 bases. V shed 3 bases and J 1 base; nucleotides not matched to a gene: 5. The CDR3 has 15 amino acids. Germline V gene data show CDR1 as SGHTA and CDR2 as FQGNSA. The CDR3 nucleotides read TGTGCCAGCAGCTTGGACGGGAGGACCCAAGAGACCCAGTACTTC. It yields the protein CASSLDGRTQETQYF.

This chain connects TRBV5-1 to TRBJ1-2, with 7 bases that match TRBD1. The CDR3 length is 13 residues. Unmatched junction bases numbered 6, after V lost 5 bases and J lost 5 bases. CDR1 and CDR2 from the germline V gene are SGHRS and YFSETQ. This CDR3 is CASSSGGNYGYTF. The CDR3 DNA follows: TGCGCCAGCAGTTCAGGGGGGAATTATGGCTACACCTTC.

The chain carries TRBV12-5 and TRBJ1-3; no definite D call. Germline CDR1 LGHNT, CDR2 FRNRAP. V was shortened by 8 bases and J by 0 bases, with 8 bases between the two germline ends. The CDR3 is made up of 13 amino acids. The DNA of the CDR3 is TGTGCTAGTTCTCGGGGCTCTGGAAACACCATATATTTT. Protein: CASSRGSGNTIYF.

The V and J genes are TRBV6-2 or TRBV6-3 and TRBJ2-7; perhaps TRBD2 as D (5 bases). There are 15 residues in the CDR3. The germline V gene encodes CDR1 MNHEY and CDR2 SVGEGT. Trimming cost V 0 bases and J 0 bases, with 9 bases left between them. CDR3 in DNA: TGTGCCAGCAGTTACTCGACTATTCTCTCCTACGAGCAGTACTTC. Its translation: CASSYSTILSYEQYF.

This chain uses TRBV9 with TRBJ2-1, with TRBD1 matching over 7 bases. This CDR3 spans 16 amino acids. Trimming at V came to 0 bases and at J to 4 bases, leaving 7 bases not matched to a gene. Germline V gives CDR1 SGDLS, CDR2 YYNGEE. The CDR3 nucleotides read TGTGCCAGCAGCGTAGACAGGGGCGCCACTTACAATGAGCAGTTCTTC. It translates to CASSVDRGATYNEQFF.

This clone was counted a few times. The chain recombines TRBV2 with TRBJ2-2; D possibly corresponds to TRBD2 (7 bases). V was trimmed by 7 bases and J by 2 bases, leaving 14 bases between them. Germline V lookup: CDR1 SNHLY, CDR2 FYNNEI. CDR3 length equals 15 residues. The CDR3 region has the DNA TGTGCCAGCACCCCCGGGGGGACAAACACCGGGGAGCTGTTTTTT. Its translation is CASTPGGTNTGELFF.

The chain uses TRBV19 and TRBJ2-5, with 11 bases matching TRBD1. Germline CDR1 and CDR2: LNHDA and SQIVND (reference sequence). CDR3 length: 13 residues. Trimming at V came to 6 bases and at J to 4 bases, leaving 1 base not matched to a gene. This CDR3 is CASSGTGGETQYF. In DNA form, the CDR3 reads TGTGCCAGTAGCGGGACAGGGGGAGAGACCCAGTACTTC.

This clone occurred a few times. V and J are TRBV2 and TRBJ1-1; no clear D gene. This CDR3 has 12 amino acids. V dropped 4 bases and J dropped 8 bases, with 11 bases sitting between them. CDR1 SNHLY and CDR2 FYNNEI come from the germline V gene. The CDR3 DNA reads TGTGCCAGCAGTGTACCGCCCCTAGAAGCTTTCTTT. Protein product: CASSVPPLEAFF.

This chain uses TRBV2 with TRBJ2-1; 13 nucleotides align to TRBD2. The CDR3 sequence is 18 residues long. Trimming at V came to 6 bases and at J to 2 bases, leaving 10 bases not matched to a gene. Germline V CDR1 and CDR2: SNHLY, FYNNEI. This chain's CDR3 is CASRRTSGSLLPYNEQFF. For the CDR3, the DNA is TGTGCCAGCAGGAGGACTAGCGGGAGCCTACTCCCCTACAATGAGCAGTTCTTC.

This rearrangement joins TRBV5-6 to TRBJ1-1, with D tentatively TRBD1 (6 bases). Germline V gene sequence: CDR1 SGHDT, CDR2 YYEEEE. This CDR3 has 15 residues. V lost 3 bases and J lost 0, with 12 bases in between. In DNA, the CDR3 is TGTGCCAGCAGCTGGGCCGGACAGATGAACACTGAAGCTTTCTTT. Protein sequence: CASSWAGQMNTEAFF.

This clone has only a few counts. The chain couples TRBV4-3 to TRBJ2-3, with TRBD2 matching 7 bases. CDR1 is LGHNA, CDR2 YSLEER, per germline. The length of the CDR3 is 16 residues. V lost 0 bases to trimming and J lost 1 base; unmatched junction nucleotides: 4. The DNA of the CDR3 is TGCGCCAGCAGCCAAGAGATCAGCGGGGGCACAGATACGCAGTATTTT. Protein: CASSQEISGGTDTQYF.

The chain joins TRBV5-4 to TRBJ2-1; TRBD1 aligns across 10 bases. Germline-derived CDR1 and CDR2 are SGHNT and YYREEE (reference sequence). V trimming: 4 bases; J trimming: 10 bases; junction bases outside the gene matches: 14. The length of the CDR3 is 16 residues. CDR3 DNA: TGTGCCAGCAGCGGGGAGGGTGGGACAGGGGTCCGGGAGCAGTTCTTC. The encoded protein is CASSGEGGTGVREQFF.

The chain employs TRBV15 and TRBJ2-7; TRBD2 matches at 10 bases. The length of the CDR3 is 16 residues. Germline V gives CDR1 LNHNV, CDR2 YYDKDF (reference sequence). After removal of 2 bases from V and 0 bases from J, the junction contained 4 bases not matched to a gene. CDR3 residues: CATSRRTSGISYEQYF. For the CDR3, the DNA is TGTGCCACCAGCAGAAGGACTAGCGGTATCTCCTACGAGCAGTACTTC.

J is TRBJ1-2 and V is TRBV28; no firm D call. Germline CDR1 reads MDHEN; CDR2 reads SYDVKM. The ends were cut back, 3 bases at V and 5 bases at J, with 7 bases in the middle. The CDR3 sequence is 12 residues long. CDR3 in amino acids: CASSFVHYGYTF. CDR3 DNA sequence: TGTGCCAGCAGTTTTGTTCATTATGGCTACACCTTC.

This clone was detected a few times. The CDR3 bases are TGTGCCAGCAGTCAGGACCGTGACAGCGAAGCTTTCTTT. It encodes CASSQDRDSEAFF. This chain links TRBV6-4 with TRBJ1-1, with a weak D call TRBD1 (5 bases). The germline CDR1 and CDR2 sequences are MRHNA and SNTAGT. The length of the CDR3 is 13 residues. V was pared by 5 bases and J by 8 bases, with 15 bases between.

A few counts support this clone. CDR3 residues: CASSLTGHNTGELFF. The CDR3 nucleotides read TGCGCCAGCAGCCTAACGGGACATAACACCGGGGAGCTGTTTTTT. The rearrangement joins TRBV5-1 to TRBJ2-2, with a weak D call TRBD1 (6 bases). Trimming shortened V by 4 bases and J by 2 bases, and 12 bases separated the two germline ends. CDR1 and CDR2 (germline): SGHRS, YFSETQ. This CDR3 spans 15 amino acids.

The chain employs TRBV27 and TRBJ2-7, with 7 bases aligning to TRBD1. Germline V gene data show CDR1 as MNHEY and CDR2 as SMNVEV (reference sequence). This CDR3 contains 15 residues. The V and J ends lost 5 bases and 0 bases, in that order; junction bases with no gene match: 7. CDR3 in DNA: TGTGCCAGCAGTGCACAGGGGCGGCTCTCCTACGAGCAGTACTTC. It codes for CASSAQGRLSYEQYF.

V gene TRBV21-1 combines with J gene TRBJ1-4; the table gives TRBD1 as D, unverified against the DNA. TRBV21-1 is shown as a pseudogene. The CDR3 is 16 amino acids. CDR3 coding DNA: TGTGCCAGCAGCGCTTATACAACCCCCACTAATGAAAAACTGTTTTTT. Protein: CASSAYTTPTNEKLFF.

The rearrangement links TRBV7-9 to TRBJ2-3, with TRBD1 matching over 7 bases. The length of the CDR3 is 15 residues. Germline-derived CDR1 and CDR2 are SEHNR and FQNEAQ (reference sequence). V lost 7 bases, J lost 1 base, and 8 bases stayed unmatched. The DNA for the CDR3 is TGTGCCAGCACCCTCGGCCAGGGGGGCACAGATACGCAGTATTTT. This sequence encodes CASTLGQGGTDTQYF.